What follows are 17 T cell receptor beta chains derived from one specimen sequenced in a study of tumor-infiltrating lymphocytes in primary liver carcinoma. cDNA specific to TCR beta was made from approximately 0.55 ug of total RNA, with a constant-region primer employed for priming. Employing slightly modified ARM-PCR, three nested multiplex PCR rounds were run, and these gave rise to the TCR beta libraries. Forward primers for TRBV1-TRBV30 and a C-beta reverse primer served the first two PCR rounds, at 10 cycles each. TCRdb analysed the multiplex PCR reads with MiXCR anew, one entry per CDR3 protein. The data show approximately 100,000 distinct CDR3 sequences, about 63% seen once. The roughly 17-31 mg bulk tissue piece was not sorted before simultaneous RNA and DNA extraction. The sequenced sample consisted of liver tumor tissue from sampling region 2. Subset denoted: tumor region T2, inferior pole. These receptors originate from a woman aged 55-70 years with primary liver carcinoma and hepatitis B virus infection.

Comments on this clonotype: A much larger clone differs from this one at a single base, so this may be a read error. The V gene is TRBV7-8, the J gene TRBJ2-3; D call uncertain. This CDR3 comprises 15 residues. Trimming shortened V by 2 bases and J by 4 bases, and 13 bases separated the two germline ends. Germline CDR1 and CDR2: SGHVS and FQNEAQ. For the CDR3, the DNA is TGTGCCAGCAGCTTAAAGTCAGCAGGTGCAGATACGCAGTATTTT. Its protein product is CASSLKSAGADTQYF.

This chain connects TRBV20-1 to TRBJ2-3, with D maybe TRBD2 (6 bases). V dropped 5 bases and J dropped 3 bases, with 12 bases sitting between them. This CDR3 contains 13 residues. Per the germline V gene, CDR1 is DFQATT and CDR2 is SNEGSKA (reference sequence). The CDR3 DNA reads as TGCAGTGCTGCAAATCTAGCGACAGATACGCAGTATTTT. Its translation is CSAANLATDTQYF.

Regarding this clonotype: An end of the junction does not agree with germline; a read error may underlie this. This rearrangement joins TRBV11-2 to TRBJ2-1; D is uncertain. The CDR3 is made up of 13 amino acids. Per the germline V gene, CDR1 is SGHAT and CDR2 is FQNNGV. CDR3 sequence reads: CAISLYHRDEQFF. As DNA, the CDR3 is TGTGCCATCAGCTTATATCATAGAGATGAGCAGTTCTTC.

There are many counts of this clonotype. The V gene is TRBV12-3 or TRBV12-4, the J gene TRBJ2-1; D perhaps matches TRBD1 (5 bases). The V end was cut by 7 bases, the J end by 0 bases, with 16 bases between. The CDR3 runs 16 residues. Here the CDR3 reads CASKSTKRGSYNEQFF. The CDR3 DNA reads as TGTGCCAGCAAATCCACAAAAAGGGGCTCCTACAATGAGCAGTTCTTC.

To note about this clonotype: Compared with germline, one end of the junction differs, possibly owing to a read error. This chain links TRBV12-3 or TRBV12-4 with TRBJ1-1; a weak D match, TRBD1 (6 bases). CDR3 length: 13 residues. The CDR3 DNA reads as TGTGCCAGCAGTTTAGCAAGGGGGACTGAAGCTTTATTT. As protein: CASSLARGTEALF.

Details on this clonotype: The conserved final phenylalanine or tryptophan is absent from the CDR3, which likely points to a read error. This chain joins TRBV11-2 and TRBJ2-7; 8 bases map to TRBD2. The CDR3 runs 16 residues. CDR1 and CDR2 from the germline V gene are SGHAT and FQNNGV. The DNA of the CDR3 is TGTGACAGCACGACTCATGGGCGGGAGGCAAGGGGGGAGCAGTACCTC. Translating gives CDSTTHGREARGEQYL.

This clonotype has a handful of counts. The chain carries TRBV20-1 and TRBJ2-7; 8 bases are shared with TRBD1. The trim removed 6 bases at V and 2 bases at J, leaving 9 bases unmatched. The V gene's germline CDR1 is DFQATT and CDR2 SNEGSKA (reference sequence). This CDR3 contains 14 residues. CDR3 in DNA: TGCAGTGCAGATGGACAGGGTCACACCTACGAGCAGTACTTC. This codes for CSADGQGHTYEQYF.

Turning to this clonotype: The junction departs from the called germline gene at one end, perhaps through a read error. The rearrangement links TRBV4-1 to TRBJ1-1; weak D call: TRBD1 (5 bases). CDR1 MGHRA and CDR2 YSYEKL come from the germline V gene. This CDR3 has 14 residues. CDR3 region: CASSQGPPGTEAFF. In DNA form, the CDR3 reads TGCGCCAGCAGCCAAGGGCCACCGGGGACTGAAGCCTTCTTT.

Concerning this clonotype itself: Germline and junction disagree at one end, which may indicate a read error. The V and J genes are TRBV12-3 or TRBV12-4 and TRBJ2-1; TRBD1 might be the D (6 bases). There are 15 residues in the CDR3. CDR3 region: CASTITGSLVNEHFF. The DNA of the CDR3 is TGTGCAAGCACCATCACAGGGTCCCTTGTAAATGAGCATTTCTTC.

Details on this clonotype: At one end the junction does not follow the germline gene, possibly because of a read error. The chain joins TRBV12-3 or TRBV12-4 to TRBJ2-2, with D maybe TRBD2 (6 bases). The CDR3 has 14 amino acids. The CDR3 coding sequence is TGTGTCAGCAGACTCCGGGACTACACCGGGGAGCTGTTTTTT. Its translation is CVSRLRDYTGELFF.

This clonotype was counted many times. J is TRBJ2-5 and V is TRBV28; D possibly corresponds to TRBD2 (7 bases). Germline assignment: CDR1 MDHEN and CDR2 SYDVKM. With 2 bases removed from V and 5 bases from J, the gap between germline ends came to 15 bases. The CDR3 covers 15 residues. The CDR3: CASSLMGARGETQYF. CDR3 sequence (DNA): TGTGCCAGCAGTTTAATGGGGGCGCGGGGGGAGACCCAGTACTTC. Full variable domain (missing parts from reference TRBV28 and TRBJ2-5): DVKVTQSSRYLVKRTGEKVFLECVQDMDHENMFWYRQDPGLGLRLIYFSYDVKMKEKGDIPEGYSVSREKKERFSLILESASTNQTSMYLCASSLMGARGETQYFGPGTRLLVL.

The chain has TRBV19 and TRBJ2-7, with TRBD1 matching 7 bases. The CDR3 has 13 residues. The ends lost 9 bases at V and 7 bases at J; junction bases unmatched: 12. The germline CDR1 and CDR2 sequences are LNHDA and SQIVND (reference sequence). Here the CDR3 DNA reads TGTGCCAGAGTCTTTCGACAGGGCGGGGAGCAGTACTTC. It yields the protein CARVFRQGGEQYF.

Points on this clonotype: The conserved phenylalanine or tryptophan normally closing the CDR3 is absent here, so this likely arose from a read error. The chain joins TRBV6-5 to TRBJ2-6; D remains unclear. The germline CDR1 and CDR2 sequences are MNHEY and SVGAGI. The CDR3 covers 15 residues. The CDR3 loop reads CASSSQVSGANVLTL. The CDR3 DNA reads TGTGCCAGTAGTTCGCAGGTCTCTGGGGCCAACGTCCTGACTCTC.

The genes are TRBV24-1 and TRBJ2-1; 8 positions match TRBD2. Germline trimming cut 9 bases from V and 6 bases from J; bases unmatched to any gene: 9. The CDR3 runs to 14 residues. Germline V gives CDR1 KGHDR, CDR2 SFDVKD. The CDR3: CATQPAGEGNEQFF. For the CDR3, the DNA is TGTGCCACCCAACCAGCGGGAGAGGGCAATGAGCAGTTCTTC.

As to this clonotype: The junction does not match germline at one end; this may be a read error. The chain is built from TRBV20-1 and TRBJ2-5; possible D gene TRBD1, 5 bases. CDR1 is DFQATT and CDR2 is SNEGSKA in the germline V gene (reference sequence). This CDR3 comprises 15 residues. The CDR3: CSASHDRAFYNEQSF. The CDR3 nucleotides are TGCAGTGCTAGCCACGACAGAGCATTTTACAATGAGCAGTCCTTC.

The genes are TRBV11-2 and TRBJ2-1; 7 bases agree with TRBD2. Per the germline V gene, CDR1 is SGHAT and CDR2 is FQNNGV. The ends lost 7 bases at V and 13 bases at J; junction bases unmatched: 13. The CDR3 has 13 residues. This chain's CDR3 is CASNIVLGGDQFF. In DNA form, the CDR3 reads TGTGCCAGCAACATAGTTTTGGGGGGGGACCAGTTCTTC.

The V and J genes are TRBV11-2 and TRBJ2-1; no clear D gene. This CDR3 is 16 amino acids long. Trimming took 5 bases from V and 5 from J, leaving 19 bases between them. Germline lookup yields CDR1 SGHAT and CDR2 FQNNGV. CDR3 amino acids: CASSDSTWVFDNEQFF. For the CDR3, the DNA is TGTGCCAGCAGCGACTCGACATGGGTCTTTGACAATGAGCAGTTCTTC.